This TCR beta chain was profiled in a study of blood T cell repertoires in COVID-19. About the research overall: From the United States, Italy and Spain came samples of acute and convalescent COVID-19. PBMCs, B-cell-depleted T cells, or T cells were the source of the cDNA or gDNA that made up the material.

V lost 3 bases, J lost 9 bases, and 9 bases lay in between. CDR1 and CDR2 (germline): SNHLY, FYNNEI. The CDR3 contains 12 residues. Participants had their cohort set by participant-reported clinical history. Per the authors' pipeline: It was from reference gene primer amplification that nucleated cell counts were estimated. Sequencing was performed with immunoSEQ multiplex PCR; in TCRdb, only in-frame clones are kept and a portion is missing. The V and J calls and clone size were taken over from that table, and D and trimming were inferred from the DNA. Of roughly 200,000 clones listed, 75% to 90% were seen once; the top ten hold 2% to 2.5%.

This clonotype originated in a woman aged 40 to 49 with acute COVID-19. Material: PBMCs or T cells enriched from blood (not recorded which). The rearrangement links TRBV2 to TRBJ2-1; no reliable D call. The CDR3 nucleotides read TGTGCCAGCAGTGAGTGGCCCACTGAGCAGTTCTTC. Translation gives CASSEWPTEQFF.